This T cell receptor (beta chain) emerged from a study of response to subunit inactivated influenza vaccine. In TCRdb, the RT-PCR reads were re-called with MiXCR into one record per CDR3 protein. The profile shows some 850,000 distinct CDR3 sequences, around a sixth of them singletons. On this clonotype: Antigen specificity is unknown.

Trimming took 1 base from V and 13 from J, leaving 19 bases between them. The V gene's germline CDR1 is SGHTA and CDR2 FQGNSA. This CDR3 spans 14 amino acids. Study conclusions and caveats: It was suggested by the authors that few new T cells are recruited by each seasonal influenza vaccination.

V gene TRBV7-2 combines with J gene TRBJ2-5; either TRBD1 or TRBD2 may supply D (5 bases each). This TCR was sampled from a man between 50 and 59 years old who received an inactivated influenza vaccine. The material sequenced was PBMCs from blood, taken roughly 5 days after vaccination. The CDR3 loop is CASSLESQGTPRYF. For the CDR3, the DNA is TGTGCCAGCAGCTTAGAAAGCCAAGGGACCCCGAGGTACTTC.